The entry that follows covers one T cell receptor beta chain sequence. Its antigen is unknown. This CDR3 has 12 amino acids. CDR1 and CDR2 from the germline V gene are MNHNY and SVGAGI (reference sequence). Trimming shortened V by 6 bases and J by 7 bases, and 9 bases separated the two germline ends. The data belong to a study of T cells after yellow fever vaccination. Findings and caveats of the study: At about 97% for CD4 and 70% to 90% for CD8, most primary-vaccination clones showed up again after the booster. The secondary response peaked faster, at day 5 versus 15, but was weaker.

Template switching by 5'RACE produced TCR cDNA, adding a universal primer site and UMIs. MiXCR was run by TCRdb on the 5' RACE reads, yielding one entry per CDR3 protein. The table has around 530,000 distinct CDR3 sequences, about a sixth seen once. The source material was PBMCs, sampled 5 days after the first yellow fever vaccination. This chain links TRBV6-6 with TRBJ2-2, with no clear D. This clonotype was sampled from a man between 18 and 35 years old who received the YFV17D yellow fever vaccine. The CDR3 sequence: CASRAVVGELFF. The CDR3 region has the DNA TGTGCCAGCAGGGCGGTTGTCGGGGAGCTGTTTTTT.